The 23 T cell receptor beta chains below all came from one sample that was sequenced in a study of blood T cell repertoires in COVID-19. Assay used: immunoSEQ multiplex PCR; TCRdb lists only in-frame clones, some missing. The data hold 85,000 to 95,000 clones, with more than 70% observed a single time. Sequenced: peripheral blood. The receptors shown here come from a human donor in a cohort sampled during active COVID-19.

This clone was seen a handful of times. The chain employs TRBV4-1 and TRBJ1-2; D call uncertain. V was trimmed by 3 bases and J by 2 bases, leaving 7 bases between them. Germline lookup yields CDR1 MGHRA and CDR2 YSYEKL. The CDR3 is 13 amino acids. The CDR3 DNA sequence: TGCGCCAGCAGCCAGAGTCGGAACTATGGCTACACCTTC. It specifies CASSQSRNYGYTF.

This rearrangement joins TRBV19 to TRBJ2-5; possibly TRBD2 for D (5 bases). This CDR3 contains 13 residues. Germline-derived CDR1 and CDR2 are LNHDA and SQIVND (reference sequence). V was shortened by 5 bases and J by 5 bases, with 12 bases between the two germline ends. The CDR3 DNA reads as TGTGCCAGTAGTTTATCCACGGGGGAGACCCAGTACTTC. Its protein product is CASSLSTGETQYF. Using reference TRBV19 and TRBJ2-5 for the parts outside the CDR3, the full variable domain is DGGITQSPKYLFRKEGQNVTLSCEQNLNHDAMYWYRQDPGQGLRLIYYSQIVNDFQKGDIAEGYSVSREKKESFPLTVTSAQKNPTAFYLCASSLSTGETQYFGPGTRLLVL.

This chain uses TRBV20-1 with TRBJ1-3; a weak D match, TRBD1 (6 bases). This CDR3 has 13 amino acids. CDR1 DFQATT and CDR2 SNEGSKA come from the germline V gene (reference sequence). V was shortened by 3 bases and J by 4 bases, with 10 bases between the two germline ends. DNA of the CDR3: TGCAGTGCTAGTCAGGGGCCGGGAAACACCATATATTTT. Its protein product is CSASQGPGNTIYF.

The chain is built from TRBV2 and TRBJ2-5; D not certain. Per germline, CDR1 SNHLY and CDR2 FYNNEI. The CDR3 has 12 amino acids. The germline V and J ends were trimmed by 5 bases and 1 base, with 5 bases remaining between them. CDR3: CASSRLQETQYF. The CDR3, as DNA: TGTGCCAGCAGTCGACTCCAAGAGACCCAGTACTTC.

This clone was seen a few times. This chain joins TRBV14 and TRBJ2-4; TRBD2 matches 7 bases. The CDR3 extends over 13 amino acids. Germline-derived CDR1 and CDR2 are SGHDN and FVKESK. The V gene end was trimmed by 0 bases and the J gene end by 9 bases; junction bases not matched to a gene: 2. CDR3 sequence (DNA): TGTGCCAGCAGCCAAGAAACGGGGGGCATTCAGTACTTC. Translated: CASSQETGGIQYF.

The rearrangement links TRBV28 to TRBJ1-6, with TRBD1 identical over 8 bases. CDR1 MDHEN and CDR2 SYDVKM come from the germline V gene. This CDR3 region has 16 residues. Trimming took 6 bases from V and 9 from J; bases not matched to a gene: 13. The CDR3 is CASSPPSAGGGSPLHF. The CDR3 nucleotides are TGTGCCAGCAGCCCACCTAGTGCAGGGGGCGGTTCACCCCTCCACTTT.

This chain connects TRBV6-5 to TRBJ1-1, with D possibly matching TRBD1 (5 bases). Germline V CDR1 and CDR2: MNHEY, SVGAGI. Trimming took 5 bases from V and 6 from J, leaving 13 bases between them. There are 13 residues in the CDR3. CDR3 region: CASSLQGIAEAFF. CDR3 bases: TGTGCCAGCAGTCTCCAGGGCATCGCTGAAGCTTTCTTT.

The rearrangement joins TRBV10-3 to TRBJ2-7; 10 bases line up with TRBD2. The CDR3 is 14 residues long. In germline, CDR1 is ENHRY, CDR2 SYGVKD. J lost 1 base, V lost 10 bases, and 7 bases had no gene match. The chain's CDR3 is CATDRAGGSYEQYF. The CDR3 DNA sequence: TGTGCCACCGATAGAGCGGGAGGGTCCTACGAGCAGTACTTC.

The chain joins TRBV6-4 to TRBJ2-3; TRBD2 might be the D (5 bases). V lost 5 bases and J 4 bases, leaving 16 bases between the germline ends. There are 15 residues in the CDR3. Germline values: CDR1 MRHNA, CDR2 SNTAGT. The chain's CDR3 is CASSQGRLAADTQYF. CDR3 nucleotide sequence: TGTGCCAGCAGTCAAGGGCGTCTAGCTGCAGATACGCAGTATTTT.

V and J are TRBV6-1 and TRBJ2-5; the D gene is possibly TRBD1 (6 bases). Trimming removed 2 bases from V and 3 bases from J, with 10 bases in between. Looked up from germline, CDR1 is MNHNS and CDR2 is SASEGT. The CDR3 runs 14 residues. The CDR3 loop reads CASSERNREETQYF. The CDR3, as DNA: TGTGCCAGCAGTGAAAGGAACAGGGAAGAGACCCAGTACTTC.

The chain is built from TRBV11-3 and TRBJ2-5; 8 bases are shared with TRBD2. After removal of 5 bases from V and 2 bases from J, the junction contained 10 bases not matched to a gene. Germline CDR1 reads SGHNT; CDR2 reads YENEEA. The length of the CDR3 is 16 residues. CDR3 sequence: CASSGGASGLQETQYF. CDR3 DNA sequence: TGTGCCAGCAGCGGCGGGGCTAGCGGGTTACAAGAGACCCAGTACTTC.

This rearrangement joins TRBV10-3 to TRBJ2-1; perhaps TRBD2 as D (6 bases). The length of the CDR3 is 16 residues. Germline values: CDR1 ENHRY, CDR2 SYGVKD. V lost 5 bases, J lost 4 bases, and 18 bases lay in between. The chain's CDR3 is CAISYIADPFYNEQFF. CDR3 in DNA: TGTGCCATCAGTTATATAGCGGACCCTTTTTACAATGAGCAGTTCTTC.

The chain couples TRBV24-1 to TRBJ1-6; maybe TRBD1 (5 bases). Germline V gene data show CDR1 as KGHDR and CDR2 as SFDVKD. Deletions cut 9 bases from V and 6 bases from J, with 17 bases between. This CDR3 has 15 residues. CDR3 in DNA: TGTGCCACCTCTCCGGCCGGGGGACCTAATTCACCCCTCCACTTT. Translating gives CATSPAGGPNSPLHF.

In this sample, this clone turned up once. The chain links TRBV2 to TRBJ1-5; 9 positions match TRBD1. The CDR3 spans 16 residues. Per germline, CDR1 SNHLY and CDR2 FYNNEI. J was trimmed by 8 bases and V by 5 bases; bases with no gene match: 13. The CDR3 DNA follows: TGTGCCAGCAGTAGTTCCACGGGACAGGGTTATAAGCCCCAGCATTTT. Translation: CASSSSTGQGYKPQHF.

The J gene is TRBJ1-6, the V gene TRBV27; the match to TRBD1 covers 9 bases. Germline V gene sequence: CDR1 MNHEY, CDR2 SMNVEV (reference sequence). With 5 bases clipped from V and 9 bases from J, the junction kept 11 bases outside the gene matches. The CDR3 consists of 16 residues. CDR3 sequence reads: CASSPYPQGATSPLHF. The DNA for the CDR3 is TGTGCCAGCAGTCCGTACCCACAGGGGGCAACTTCACCCCTCCACTTT.

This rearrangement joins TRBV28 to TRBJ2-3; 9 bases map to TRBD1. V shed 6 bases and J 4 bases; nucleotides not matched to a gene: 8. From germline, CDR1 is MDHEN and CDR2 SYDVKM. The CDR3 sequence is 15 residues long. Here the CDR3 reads CASSRTGDGPDTQYF. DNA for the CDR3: TGTGCCAGCAGCCGGACAGGGGATGGACCAGATACGCAGTATTTT.

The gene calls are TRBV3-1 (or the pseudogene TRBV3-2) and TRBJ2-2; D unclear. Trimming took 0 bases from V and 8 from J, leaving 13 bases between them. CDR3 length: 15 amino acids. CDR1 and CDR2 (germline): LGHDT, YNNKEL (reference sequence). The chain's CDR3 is CASSQEAVDGGELFF. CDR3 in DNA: TGTGCCAGCAGCCAAGAGGCGGTTGACGGGGGGGAGCTGTTTTTT.

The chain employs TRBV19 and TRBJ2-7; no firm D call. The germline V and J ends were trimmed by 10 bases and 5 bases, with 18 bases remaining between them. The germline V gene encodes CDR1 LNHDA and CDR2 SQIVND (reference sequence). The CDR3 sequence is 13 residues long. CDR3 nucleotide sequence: TGTGCCACCTCACAGTCGGTTCCTGACGAGCAGTACTTC. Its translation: CATSQSVPDEQYF.

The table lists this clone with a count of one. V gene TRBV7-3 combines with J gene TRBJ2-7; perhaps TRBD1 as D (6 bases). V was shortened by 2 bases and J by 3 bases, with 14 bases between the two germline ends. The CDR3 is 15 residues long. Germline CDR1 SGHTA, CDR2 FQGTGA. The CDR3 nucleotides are TGTGCCAGCAGCTTATTACCGGGACAAAGCTACGAGCAGTACTTC. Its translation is CASSLLPGQSYEQYF. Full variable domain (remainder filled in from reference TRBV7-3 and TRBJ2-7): GAGVSQTPSNKVTEKGKYVELRCDPISGHTALYWYRQSLGQGPEFLIYFQGTGAADDSGLPNDRFFAVRPEGSVSTLKIQRTERGDSAVYLCASSLLPGQSYEQYFGPGTRLTVT.

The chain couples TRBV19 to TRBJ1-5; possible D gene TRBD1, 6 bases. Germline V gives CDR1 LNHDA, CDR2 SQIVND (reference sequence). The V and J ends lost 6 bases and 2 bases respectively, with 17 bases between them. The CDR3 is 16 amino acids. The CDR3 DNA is TGTGCCAGTAGACAGAACAGGGAAATGGGCAATCAGCCCCAGCATTTT. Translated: CASRQNREMGNQPQHF.

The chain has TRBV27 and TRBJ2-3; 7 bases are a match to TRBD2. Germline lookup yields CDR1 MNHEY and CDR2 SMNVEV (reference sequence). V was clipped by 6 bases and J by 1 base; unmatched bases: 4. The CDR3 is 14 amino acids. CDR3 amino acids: CASRIAGRTDTQYF. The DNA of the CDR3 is TGTGCCAGCAGGATAGCGGGCCGCACAGATACGCAGTATTTT.

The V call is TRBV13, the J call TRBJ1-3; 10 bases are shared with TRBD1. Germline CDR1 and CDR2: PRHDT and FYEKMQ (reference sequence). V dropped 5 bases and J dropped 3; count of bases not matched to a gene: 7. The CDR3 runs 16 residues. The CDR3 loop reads CASSPRQGARGNTIYF. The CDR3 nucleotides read TGTGCCAGCAGCCCCAGACAGGGGGCGCGTGGAAACACCATATATTTT.

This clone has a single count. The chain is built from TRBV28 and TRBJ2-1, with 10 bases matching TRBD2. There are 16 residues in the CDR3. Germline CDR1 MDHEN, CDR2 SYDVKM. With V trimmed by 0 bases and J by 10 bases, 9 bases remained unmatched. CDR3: CASSLWSSGSRREQFF. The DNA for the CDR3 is TGTGCCAGCAGTTTATGGTCTAGCGGGAGTCGTAGGGAGCAGTTCTTC. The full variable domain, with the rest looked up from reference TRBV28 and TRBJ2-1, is DVKVTQSSRYLVKRTGEKVFLECVQDMDHENMFWYRQDPGLGLRLIYFSYDVKMKEKGDIPEGYSVSREKKERFSLILESASTNQTSMYLCASSLWSSGSRREQFFGPGTRLTVL.